This TCR beta chain was identified in a study of cytomegalovirus exposure and HLA in healthy donors. Across the study: There were 88 million or so unique TCRs (from HLA-typed donors) in an early data release. Findings and caveats of the study: A classifier reportedly called cytomegalovirus status with high sensitivity and specificity.

This PCR relied on a set of 60 Vbeta primers and 13 Jbeta primers. Only in-frame clones appear in the TCRdb table, and some are missing; sequencing was by immunoSEQ multiplex PCR. The sample holds more than 90,000 clones, about 76% seen once. CDR3 length: 19 residues. The germline CDR1 and CDR2 sequences are LGHNA and YSLEER. The ends lost 4 bases at V and 1 base at J; junction bases unmatched: 5. A remark on this clone: Its antigen is undetermined.

Sequencing was carried out using PBMCs. This chain links TRBV4-3 with TRBJ2-6, with TRBD2 matching over 15 bases. This receptor was taken from a woman aged 65 to 85 in good health and CMV-seropositive. The CDR3 DNA is TGCGCCAGCAGCCCGGGACTAGCGGGAGGCTCTTCTGGGGCCAACGTCCTGACTTTC. Its protein is CASSPGLAGGSSGANVLTF.